This T cell receptor beta chain came from a study of monozygotic twins with inflammatory bowel disease. The CDR3 is 13 residues long. The germline gives CDR1 LGHDT, CDR2 YNNKEL (reference sequence). Concerning this clonotype: As yet, its antigen is unknown.

Samples each yielded cDNA through eight separate reactions. TCRdb reprocessed the 5' RACE reads and keeps a single row for each CDR3 protein, giving no DNA. Here the sample table reports some 440,000 distinct CDR3 sequences. Study findings and constraints: Concordance status among twins (concordant versus discordant) showed no link to repertoire similarity, possibly from limited power. For IBD, no single strong associated signal or clonotype was supported. IBD patients shared fewer clonotypes with others than healthy twins, especially with disease activity.

The chain joins TRBV3-1 to TRBJ1-2. The sequence was obtained from a human donor with ulcerative colitis or Crohn's disease, or a healthy co-twin of an affected twin (not recorded which). The sample comprised blood. The CDR3: CASSQDGGRGYTF.